A single sample is the source of the 28 T cell receptor beta chains below, sequenced in a study of blood T cell repertoires in COVID-19. Clones were sequenced by immunoSEQ multiplex PCR, and TCRdb holds only the in-frame ones, with some missing. The repertoire holds about 150,000 clones, roughly 86% seen once, with 2% to 2.5% in the top ten. Sequencing input: peripheral blood. These TCRs come from a human donor in a cohort sampled during active COVID-19.

This chain connects TRBV3-1 (or the pseudogene TRBV3-2) to TRBJ2-5; 11 bases are a match to TRBD2. The CDR3 runs to 19 residues. The germline CDR1 and CDR2 sequences are LGHDT and YNNKEL (reference sequence). The ends lost 0 bases at V and 1 base at J; junction bases unmatched: 10. CDR3 loop: CASSQDGTLAGGLQETQYF. The CDR3 DNA is TGTGCCAGCAGCCAAGATGGCACCCTAGCGGGGGGCCTCCAAGAGACCCAGTACTTC.

The CDR3, as DNA: TGTGCCAGCTCCCGTGGAGGAGGAGTGTCAACTAATGAAAAACTGTTTTTT. Amino acid sequence: CASSRGGGVSTNEKLFF. This chain joins TRBV18 and TRBJ1-4; D not certain. This CDR3 contains 17 residues. Trimming removed 6 bases at V and 0 bases at J, with 17 bases between. From germline, CDR1 is KGHSH and CDR2 LQKENI.

The chain carries TRBV27 and TRBJ2-7, with unresolved D. The CDR3 spans 11 residues. V was clipped by 4 bases and J by 3 bases, with 4 bases between them. Germline values: CDR1 MNHEY, CDR2 SMNVEV (reference sequence). CDR3 amino acids: CASSSLYEQYF. In nucleotides, the CDR3 is TGTGCCAGCAGTTCTCTCTACGAGCAGTACTTC.

J is TRBJ1-2 and V is TRBV12-3 or TRBV12-4; D remains ambiguous. With 8 bases removed from V and 5 bases from J, the gap between germline ends came to 12 bases. The CDR3 runs to 12 residues. This chain's CDR3 is CASQSGRYGYTF. The CDR3, as DNA: TGTGCCAGCCAAAGCGGGAGGTATGGCTACACCTTC.

The chain employs TRBV19 and TRBJ1-1, with TRBD1 as a possible D gene (6 bases). Trimming removed 1 base from V and 1 base from J, with 7 bases in between. This CDR3 is 14 amino acids long. Germline CDR1 LNHDA, CDR2 SQIVND (reference sequence). Here the CDR3 DNA reads TGTGCCAGTAGTATAGCCAGGGGGAACACTGAAGCTTTCTTT. Protein: CASSIARGNTEAFF.

V is TRBV6-1 and J is TRBJ2-2; possible D gene TRBD2, 6 bases. Trimming cost V 1 base and J 2 bases, with 8 bases left between them. Germline V lookup: CDR1 MNHNS, CDR2 SASEGT. The CDR3 loop spans 15 amino acids. In DNA form, the CDR3 reads TGTGCCAGCAGTGAAGGTGGACTAAACACCGGGGAGCTGTTTTTT. This encodes CASSEGGLNTGELFF.

This clone was seen once. The chain has TRBV30 and TRBJ2-5; the match to TRBD2 covers 15 bases. This CDR3 comprises 18 residues. Looked up from germline, CDR1 is GTSNPN and CDR2 is SVGIG (reference sequence). V trimming: 0 bases; J trimming: 5 bases; junction bases outside the gene matches: 10. CDR3: CAWSVSRTSGGARETQYF. DNA of the CDR3: TGTGCCTGGAGTGTATCTAGGACTAGCGGGGGGGCTAGGGAGACCCAGTACTTC.

The rearrangement joins TRBV24-1 to TRBJ2-1; TRBD2 agrees at 13 bases. V was pared by 3 bases and J by 7 bases, with 8 bases of the junction left unmatched. This CDR3 has 17 amino acids. Looked up from germline, CDR1 is KGHDR and CDR2 is SFDVKD. The CDR3: CATSDRQTSGGSNEQFF. The CDR3 bases are TGTGCCACCAGTGATCGCCAGACTAGCGGGGGGTCGAATGAGCAGTTCTTC.

The genes are TRBV2 and TRBJ2-4; 14 nucleotides match TRBD2. The CDR3 extends over 18 amino acids. The germline CDR1 and CDR2 sequences are SNHLY and FYNNEI. After removal of 8 bases from V and 6 bases from J, the junction contained 15 bases not matched to a gene. The CDR3 loop is CASGGLAGGLSHGNIQYF. CDR3 bases: TGTGCCAGCGGCGGACTAGCGGGAGGCCTTAGCCATGGAAACATTCAGTACTTC. Based on the CDR3 plus reference TRBV2 and TRBJ2-4, the full variable domain is EPEVTQTPSHQVTQMGQEVILRCVPISNHLYFYWYRQILGQKVEFLVSFYNNEISEKSEIFDDQFSVERPDGSNFTLKIRSTKLEDSAMYFCASGGLAGGLSHGNIQYFGAGTRLSVL.

The CDR3 reads CASSLGQPFGSYNEQFF. CDR3 in DNA: TGTGCCAGCAGTTTAGGGCAACCTTTTGGGTCCTACAATGAGCAGTTCTTC. The genes are TRBV27 and TRBJ2-1; no definite D call. The CDR3 totals 17 residues. The V gene's germline CDR1 is MNHEY and CDR2 SMNVEV (reference sequence). Trimming removed 2 bases at V and 1 base at J, with 15 bases between.

This clone appeared a few times. Its ends do not fully match the called genes, so a read error is possible. The V gene is TRBV7-7, the J gene TRBJ1-1, with unresolved D. The germline gives CDR1 SSHAT, CDR2 FNYEAQ (reference sequence). The CDR3 extends over 13 amino acids. The DNA for the CDR3 is TGTGCTAGCAGCTTAGCGGAGTCCACTGAAGCTTTCTTT. Translation: CASSLAESTEAFF. Together with reference TRBV7-7 and TRBJ1-1, the CDR3 gives the full variable domain: GAGVSQSPRYKVTKRGQDVTLRCDPISSHATLYWYQQALGQGPEFLTYFNYEAQPDKSGLPSDRFSAERPEGSISTLTIQRTEQRDSAMYRCASSLAESTEAFFGQGTRLTVV.

This rearrangement joins TRBV28 to TRBJ1-4; perhaps TRBD1 as D (6 bases). V lost 5 bases, J lost 6 bases, and 19 bases lay in between. The CDR3 loop spans 16 amino acids. Per germline, CDR1 MDHEN and CDR2 SYDVKM. CDR3 sequence (DNA): TGTGCCAGCAGTCCGCAACCCGGACAGCCTTATGAAAAACTGTTTTTT. This translates into CASSPQPGQPYEKLFF.

V and J are TRBV28 and TRBJ1-5; tentative D call: TRBD1 (6 bases). Germline V gene lookup returns CDR1 MDHEN and CDR2 SYDVKM. V was clipped by 3 bases and J by 0 bases, with 15 bases between them. The CDR3 has 17 residues. CDR3 sequence reads: CASSFSTGIHSNQPQHF. DNA of the CDR3: TGTGCCAGCAGTTTTTCCACAGGGATTCATAGCAATCAGCCCCAGCATTTT. Using reference TRBV28 and TRBJ1-5 for the parts outside the CDR3, the full variable domain is DVKVTQSSRYLVKRTGEKVFLECVQDMDHENMFWYRQDPGLGLRLIYFSYDVKMKEKGDIPEGYSVSREKKERFSLILESASTNQTSMYLCASSFSTGIHSNQPQHFGDGTRLSIL.

The genes are TRBV2 and TRBJ2-5; 7 nucleotides align to TRBD2. The length of the CDR3 is 14 residues. The germline V gene has CDR1 SNHLY and CDR2 FYNNEI. Trimming cost V 3 bases and J 7 bases; bases outside gene matches: 8. Here the CDR3 DNA reads TGTGCCAGCAGTGATGAGCGGGGCGGCGGGACCCAGTACTTC. Protein product: CASSDERGGGTQYF. The full variable domain, its missing parts supplied by reference TRBV2 and TRBJ2-5, is EPEVTQTPSHQVTQMGQEVILRCVPISNHLYFYWYRQILGQKVEFLVSFYNNEISEKSEIFDDQFSVERPDGSNFTLKIRSTKLEDSAMYFCASSDERGGGTQYFGPGTRLLVL.

V usage is TRBV7-8 and J usage is TRBJ2-7; D is possibly TRBD1 (6 bases). Germline V lookup: CDR1 SGHVS, CDR2 FQNEAQ. V lost 4 bases, J lost 0 bases, and 10 bases lay in between. The CDR3 runs 14 residues. The CDR3 nucleotides are TGTGCCAGCAGCTGGACAGAAAGCTCCTACGAGCAGTACTTC. Its protein product is CASSWTESSYEQYF. The whole variable domain, filled in from reference TRBV7-8 and TRBJ2-7, reads GAGVSQSPRYKVAKRGQDVALRCDPISGHVSLFWYQQALGQGPEFLTYFQNEAQLDKSGLPSDRFFAERPEGSVSTLKIQRTQQEDSAVYLCASSWTESSYEQYFGPGTRLTVT.

With regard to this clone: The same CDR3 arises from other DNA sequences in this sample as well. The chain combines TRBV9 with TRBJ2-5, with D tentatively TRBD1 (6 bases). Germline values: CDR1 SGDLS, CDR2 YYNGEE. The CDR3 totals 14 residues. V gave up 0 bases and J gave up 2 bases, with 8 bases separating them. The CDR3 coding sequence is TGTGCCAGCAGCGTAGGGCAGGGGCAAGAGACCCAGTACTTC. This encodes CASSVGQGQETQYF.

The gene calls are TRBV30 and TRBJ1-1; D possibly corresponds to TRBD1 (6 bases). Trimming shortened V by 5 bases and J by 5 bases, and 12 bases separated the two germline ends. In germline, CDR1 is GTSNPN, CDR2 SVGIG (reference sequence). The CDR3 sequence is 12 residues long. The chain's CDR3 is CAWLQGTTEAFF. In DNA, the CDR3 is TGTGCCTGGTTACAGGGTACGACTGAAGCTTTCTTT.

This clone was recorded a few times. The chain links TRBV4-1 to TRBJ2-7; D might be TRBD2 (6 bases). The length of the CDR3 is 14 residues. The V gene lost 0 bases and the J gene lost 7 bases, with 13 bases spanning the gap. Germline V CDR1 and CDR2: MGHRA, YSYEKL. For the CDR3, the DNA is TGCGCCAGCAGCCAAGACCGCAGGGCGGGAGAGCAGTACTTC. This translates into CASSQDRRAGEQYF.

Only one count was recorded for this clone. The J gene is TRBJ2-2, the V gene TRBV18, with D perhaps TRBD2 (5 bases). Trimming took off 2 bases at V and 2 bases at J, with 9 bases between the two ends. The germline CDR1 and CDR2 sequences are KGHSH and LQKENI. This CDR3 has 15 residues. Here the CDR3 reads CASSPTLANTGELFF. The CDR3 coding sequence is TGTGCCAGCTCACCAACCCTAGCAAACACCGGGGAGCTGTTTTTT.

The rearrangement uses TRBV28 and TRBJ2-7; 13 bases align to TRBD2. V gave up 5 bases and J gave up 2 bases; unmatched junction bases: 3. Germline assignment: CDR1 MDHEN and CDR2 SYDVKM. The CDR3 runs 15 residues. As DNA, the CDR3 is TGTGCCAGCAGTCCACTAGCGGGAGGGGCCTACGAGCAGTACTTC. This translates into CASSPLAGGAYEQYF.

The genes are TRBV19 and TRBJ1-5, with a possible D match to TRBD1 (6 bases). CDR1 LNHDA and CDR2 SQIVND come from the germline V gene (reference sequence). The CDR3 contains 13 residues. Trimming left V 5 bases short and J 6 bases short, with 11 bases between. CDR3 in DNA: TGTGCCAGTAGTGCACAGGGCGGTCAGCCCCAGCATTTT. This sequence encodes CASSAQGGQPQHF.

V usage is TRBV2 and J usage is TRBJ2-7, with 7 bases lining up with TRBD1. CDR1 and CDR2 (germline): SNHLY, FYNNEI. V lost 2 bases to trimming and J lost 3 bases; unmatched junction nucleotides: 7. CDR3 size: 15 residues. CDR3 sequence (DNA): TGTGCCAGCAGTGAAAGGGACAGCCCTTACTACGAGCAGTACTTC. Translating gives CASSERDSPYYEQYF.

This clone was counted once. DNA for the CDR3: TGTGCCAGTAGTCCGACTAGCGGGAGGGATGAGCAGTTCTTC. Translating gives CASSPTSGRDEQFF. The chain has TRBV19 and TRBJ2-1; TRBD2 aligns across 14 bases. V was pared by 5 bases and J by 8 bases, with 2 bases of the junction left unmatched. CDR1 is LNHDA and CDR2 is SQIVND in the germline V gene (reference sequence). The CDR3 runs 14 residues.

The chain has TRBV4-3 and TRBJ2-3, with 7 bases matching TRBD1. In germline, CDR1 is LGHNA, CDR2 YSLEER. With 4 bases clipped from V and 3 bases from J, the junction kept 7 bases outside the gene matches. This CDR3 is 15 amino acids long. CDR3 region: CASSLNRGRTDTQYF. As DNA, the CDR3 is TGCGCCAGCAGCCTGAACAGGGGAAGAACAGATACGCAGTATTTT.

This sequence joins TRBV28 and TRBJ1-6; D is possibly TRBD1 (5 bases). The CDR3 is 14 amino acids. Looked up from germline, CDR1 is MDHEN and CDR2 is SYDVKM. V lost 7 bases and J 14 bases, leaving 21 bases between the germline ends. The CDR3 here is CASTEAGRDGSLHF. CDR3 bases: TGTGCCAGCACCGAAGCAGGGCGTGATGGGTCCCTCCACTTT.

This clone was found once. This chain joins TRBV19 and TRBJ1-4; D perhaps matches TRBD1 (5 bases). The CDR3 extends over 17 amino acids. The germline CDR1 and CDR2 sequences are LNHDA and SQIVND (reference sequence). V was shortened by 2 bases and J by 2 bases, with 15 bases between the two germline ends. CDR3 sequence (DNA): TGTGCCAGTAGTATACCCGGCAGGGTTGATACTAATGAAAAACTGTTTTTT. Its protein product is CASSIPGRVDTNEKLFF.

This chain's CDR3 is CASSYPPRGYTF. The DNA of the CDR3 is TGTGCCAGCAGTTACCCTCCCCGTGGCTACACCTTC. The V call is TRBV6-2 or TRBV6-3, the J call TRBJ1-2; D uncertain. CDR1 and CDR2 from the germline V gene are MNHEY and SVGEGT. This CDR3 region has 12 residues. The ends were cut back, 2 bases at V and 7 bases at J, with 8 bases in the middle.

V gene TRBV5-5 combines with J gene TRBJ2-2; possibly TRBD1 for D (5 bases). Between the trimmed V and J ends, which lost 4 bases and 1 base, there was a span of 11 bases. The CDR3 contains 15 residues. Germline V gives CDR1 SGHKS, CDR2 YYEKEE (reference sequence). CDR3 sequence (DNA): TGTGCCAGCAGCAGAACCACAGGGAACACCGGGGAGCTGTTTTTT. Translating it yields CASSRTTGNTGELFF.